This T cell receptor beta chain was captured in a study of CD8+ T cells in alopecia areata. Cell sorting was applied to PBMCs, and CD4+ and CD8+ T cells were collected. Extracted RNA was reverse transcribed into cDNA, the sequencing template. Method: immunoSEQ multiplex PCR; TCRdb's copy keeps in-frame clones and lacks some. The sample includes over 85,000 clones, roughly 41% of them seen just once. CDR1 is SGHRS, CDR2 YFSETQ, per germline. After removal of 4 bases from V and 0 bases from J, the junction contained 4 bases not matched to a gene. The CDR3 is 16 amino acids. The sequence was collected from a human donor with alopecia areata. Sequences were obtained from CD4+ T cells sorted from blood. The gene calls are TRBV5-1 and TRBJ2-5; TRBD2 aligns across 12 bases. The CDR3 spells CASSRTSGGYQETQYF. Here the CDR3 DNA reads TGCGCCAGCAGCCGCACTAGCGGGGGGTACCAAGAGACCCAGTACTTC.